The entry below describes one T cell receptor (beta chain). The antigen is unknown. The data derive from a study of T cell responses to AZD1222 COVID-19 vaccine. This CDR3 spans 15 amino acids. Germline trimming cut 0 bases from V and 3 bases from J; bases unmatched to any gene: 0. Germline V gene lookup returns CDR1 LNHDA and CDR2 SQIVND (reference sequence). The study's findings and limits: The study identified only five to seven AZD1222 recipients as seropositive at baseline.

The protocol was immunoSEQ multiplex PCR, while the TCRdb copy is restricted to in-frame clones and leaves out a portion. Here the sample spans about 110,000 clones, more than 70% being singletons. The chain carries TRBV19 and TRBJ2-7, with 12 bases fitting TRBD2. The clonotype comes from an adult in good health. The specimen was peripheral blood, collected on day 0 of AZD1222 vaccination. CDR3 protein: CASSIETSGSYEQYF. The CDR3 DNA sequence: TGTGCCAGTAGTATAGAGACTAGCGGGAGCTACGAGCAGTACTTC. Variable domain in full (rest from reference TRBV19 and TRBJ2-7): DGGITQSPKYLFRKEGQNVTLSCEQNLNHDAMYWYRQDPGQGLRLIYYSQIVNDFQKGDIAEGYSVSREKKESFPLTVTSAQKNPTAFYLCASSIETSGSYEQYFGPGTRLTVT.